A selection of T cell receptor beta chains follows, all from one sample in a study of blood T cell repertoires in COVID-19. Data came from immunoSEQ multiplex PCR; TCRdb stores just in-frame clones and leaves some out. The sample carries 50,000 or so clones, around 80% recorded once. The sequenced sample consisted of peripheral blood. The receptors stem from a man aged 65-85 years with acute or convalescent COVID-19. The CDR3 runs from the conserved cysteine through the conserved F or W. Each record gives: D gene, J gene, V gene, CDR3 protein. D genes are given only for firm matches.

d_gene: .; j_gene: TRBJ1-1; v_gene: TRBV12-5; CDR3aa: CASGLNRVGTFF
d_gene: .; j_gene: TRBJ1-1; v_gene: TRBV27; CDR3aa: CASNLGVPMNTEAFF
d_gene: .; j_gene: TRBJ1-1; v_gene: TRBV3-1/TRBV3-2; CDR3aa: CASSQDARGTEAFF
d_gene: .; j_gene: TRBJ1-4; v_gene: TRBV7-2; CDR3aa: CASSQGWRQNEKLFF
d_gene: .; j_gene: TRBJ1-2; v_gene: TRBV4-2; CDR3aa: CASSQDSGGVGYGYTF
d_gene: .; j_gene: TRBJ2-2; v_gene: TRBV18; CDR3aa: CASSPFPGQMNTGELFF
d_gene: TRBD1; j_gene: TRBJ1-4; v_gene: TRBV6-6; CDR3aa: CASSHSRDRGEKLFF
d_gene: .; j_gene: TRBJ2-3; v_gene: TRBV28; CDR3aa: CASSPPQTSTDTQYF
d_gene: .; j_gene: TRBJ2-5; v_gene: TRBV19; CDR3aa: CASSTPSSGGYQETQYF
d_gene: .; j_gene: TRBJ1-1; v_gene: TRBV5-1; CDR3aa: CASRGPGDTEAFF
d_gene: .; j_gene: TRBJ1-2; v_gene: TRBV27; CDR3aa: CASRRGVYGYTF
d_gene: .; j_gene: TRBJ2-5; v_gene: TRBV10-3; CDR3aa: CAMGTAQETQYF
d_gene: .; j_gene: TRBJ2-4; v_gene: TRBV19; CDR3aa: CASSIEGSLISSDIQYF
d_gene: .; j_gene: TRBJ2-5; v_gene: TRBV6-1; CDR3aa: CASSEYGGQETQYF
d_gene: .; j_gene: TRBJ2-7; v_gene: TRBV12-3/TRBV12-4; CDR3aa: CASSLERGEQYF
d_gene: .; j_gene: TRBJ2-5; v_gene: TRBV6-1; CDR3aa: CASSESGAISGQTQYF
d_gene: .; j_gene: TRBJ1-2; v_gene: TRBV7-9; CDR3aa: CASSPDTGNYGYTF
d_gene: .; j_gene: TRBJ2-1; v_gene: TRBV7-3; CDR3aa: CASSLRPLADEQFF
d_gene: TRBD1; j_gene: TRBJ2-3; v_gene: TRBV6-5; CDR3aa: CASSLDRDTDTQYF
d_gene: .; j_gene: TRBJ2-5; v_gene: TRBV5-1; CDR3aa: CASSLQGLETQYF
d_gene: .; j_gene: TRBJ2-5; v_gene: TRBV5-6; CDR3aa: CASSLPGAETQYF